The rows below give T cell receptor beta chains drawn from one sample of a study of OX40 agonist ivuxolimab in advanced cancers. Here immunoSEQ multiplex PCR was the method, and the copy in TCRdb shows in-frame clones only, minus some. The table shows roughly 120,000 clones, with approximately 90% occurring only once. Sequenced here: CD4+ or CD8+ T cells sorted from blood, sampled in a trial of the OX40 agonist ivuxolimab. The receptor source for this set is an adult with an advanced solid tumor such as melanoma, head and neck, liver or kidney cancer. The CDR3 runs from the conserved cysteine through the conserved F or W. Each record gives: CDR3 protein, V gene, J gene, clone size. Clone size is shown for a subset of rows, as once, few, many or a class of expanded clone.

CASSELTSGSPDTQYF	TRBV25-1	TRBJ2-3	.
CAAGTSGYNEQFF	TRBV7-2	TRBJ2-1	.
CASGYTKGQGVAPYQETQYF	TRBV7-8	TRBJ2-5	.
CASSRQSTTNEKLFF	TRBV27	TRBJ1-4	once
CASRTSGSTGELFF	TRBV4-3	TRBJ2-2	.
CASSPHPGQAYEQYF	TRBV7-2	TRBJ2-7	.
CASSLTGGYQPQHF	TRBV27	TRBJ1-5	once
CASSVDHRITYGYTF	TRBV9	TRBJ1-2	.
CASSATIQGGNYGYTF	TRBV19	TRBJ1-2	.
CASSSGHRGVYEQFF	TRBV6-5	TRBJ2-1	.
CASSLIGVNYGYTF	TRBV5-1	TRBJ1-2	.
CASSVLAGFYNEQFF	TRBV9	TRBJ2-1	.
CASSEGQGPGQPQHF	TRBV2	TRBJ1-5	few
CATSRDLAGGTEAFF	TRBV15	TRBJ1-1	.
CASRGDGATNEKLFF	TRBV19	TRBJ1-4	.
CASVAWAGYTGELFF	TRBV27	TRBJ2-2	.
CASSPLAGETQYF	TRBV18	TRBJ2-5	.
CASSKDFGHTGELFF	TRBV7-9	TRBJ2-2	.
CASSNPADQPQHF	TRBV28	TRBJ1-5	.
CASSLTTSGAHRDNEQFF	TRBV7-3	TRBJ2-1	.
CASSGTGVTGELFF	TRBV6-1	TRBJ2-2	.
CASSTWTSPNTEAFF	TRBV19	TRBJ1-1	.
CASNGLGRNTGELFF	TRBV2	TRBJ2-2	few
CAWSGGFDYGYTF	TRBV30	TRBJ1-2	.
CASSSSGTGVHEQYF	TRBV28	TRBJ2-7	.
CASSPRSYGGAGELFF	TRBV9	TRBJ2-2	.
CASRTSGSNNEQFF	TRBV19	TRBJ2-1	few
CASSLFSGTEAFF	TRBV5-5	TRBJ1-1	.
CASSLVAGSNTGELFF	TRBV11-3	TRBJ2-2	.
CASSPSQATSSYNEQFF	TRBV18	TRBJ2-1	.
CASSSDLQRPDTQYF	TRBV5-4	TRBJ2-3	.
CASGTGTQLLNEQFF	TRBV5-1	TRBJ2-1	.
CASSLAGGGTDTQYF	TRBV5-4	TRBJ2-3	.
CASSPDRNYGYTF	TRBV5-6	TRBJ1-2	.
CASSQRESSYNEQFF	TRBV4-3	TRBJ2-1	.
CASSEQGISSNQPQHF	TRBV2	TRBJ1-5	.
CASSNDGATNEKLFF	TRBV5-4	TRBJ1-4	.
CAITGSLQETQYF	TRBV2	TRBJ2-5	.
CASSTSSLNTEAFF	TRBV19	TRBJ1-1	.
CASSLNTHGAAGNTIYF	TRBV5-1	TRBJ1-3	.
CASRLGTLYEQYF	TRBV6-6	TRBJ2-7	.
CASSPRTAYNEQFF	TRBV11-2	TRBJ2-1	.
CSARDSDTQYF	TRBV20-1	TRBJ2-3	.
CASRPSGGTGELFF	TRBV28	TRBJ2-2	.
CASSLFGTSSDSTDTQYF	TRBV5-1	TRBJ2-3	.
CSARVNEQFF	TRBV20-1	TRBJ2-1	.
CASSLSVLRSTDTQYF	TRBV5-6	TRBJ2-3	.
CASSQGQGEETQYF	TRBV4-3	TRBJ2-5	.
CASSRALGGSTEAFF	TRBV27	TRBJ1-1	few
CASRISAAFGYTF	TRBV19	TRBJ1-2	few
CASSYSFGAFF	TRBV28	TRBJ1-1	.
CASSVGAASSGNTIYF	TRBV9	TRBJ1-3	.
CAINLAGGRGDTQYF	TRBV7-2	TRBJ2-3	.
CASSLTASYEQYF	TRBV7-8	TRBJ2-7	.
CASSQPLPVYEQYF	TRBV4-1	TRBJ2-7	.
CASSRVRDSLSYEQYF	TRBV18	TRBJ2-7	.
CASSLRVAPAVTDTQYF	TRBV7-9	TRBJ2-3	.
CASSRAGTLHTDTQYF	TRBV27	TRBJ2-3	.
CASSSGQGDGNTIYF	TRBV7-9	TRBJ1-3	.